Each of the 32 T cell receptor beta chains below was sequenced from the same sample in a study of blood T cell repertoires in COVID-19. Generated by immunoSEQ multiplex PCR, the TCRdb table keeps only in-frame clones and is missing some. The sample shows tens of thousands of clones, roughly four fifths of them seen only once. Source material: peripheral blood. The receptor source for this set is a human donor with acute or convalescent COVID-19. The donor label of this sample is uncertain.

The chain combines TRBV7-6 with TRBJ1-1, with D possibly matching TRBD1 (6 bases). V lost 3 bases, J lost 4 bases, and 12 bases lay in between. The CDR3 is 14 residues long. Germline values: CDR1 SGHVS, CDR2 FNYEAQ. CDR3 sequence: CASSLIRGGTEAFF. The CDR3 region has the DNA TGTGCCAGCAGCTTGATCCGAGGGGGCACTGAAGCTTTCTTT.

The J gene is TRBJ2-2, the V gene TRBV2, with TRBD1 matching 8 bases. Germline V gene data show CDR1 as SNHLY and CDR2 as FYNNEI. With 5 bases clipped from V and 7 bases from J, the junction kept 9 bases outside the gene matches. This CDR3 is built from 15 residues. The CDR3 sequence: CASSWSPTGDGELFF. The CDR3 DNA follows: TGTGCCAGCAGTTGGTCCCCGACAGGGGACGGGGAGCTGTTTTTT.

CDR3 nucleotide sequence: TGTGCCAGCAGCGTAGGTCGGGGGAAAGGGTCCTACGAGCAGTACTTC. It encodes CASSVGRGKGSYEQYF. The rearrangement links TRBV9 to TRBJ2-7; a possible D gene is TRBD2 (6 bases). Trimming cost V 0 bases and J 1 base, with 14 bases left between them. In germline, CDR1 is SGDLS, CDR2 YYNGEE. The CDR3 covers 16 residues.

This clone was detected a few times. The chain combines TRBV4-2 with TRBJ2-5; 7 bases fit TRBD1. The J segment lost 1 base and the V segment lost 5 bases, leaving 7 bases of the junction unmatched. This CDR3 is built from 15 residues. Germline loops: CDR1 LGHNA, CDR2 YNFKEQ. The CDR3 DNA reads TGTGCCAGCAGCGGGGTGACAGGGATCCAAGAGACCCAGTACTTC. Amino acid sequence: CASSGVTGIQETQYF.

The V call is TRBV7-8, the J call TRBJ2-7; TRBD1 might be the D (5 bases). The ends were cut back, 5 bases at V and 0 bases at J, with 14 bases in the middle. CDR3 length: 15 amino acids. Germline V gene sequence: CDR1 SGHVS, CDR2 FQNEAQ. CDR3 in DNA: TGTGCCAGCAGCCCTTTTGGGGCGAGCTCCTACGAGCAGTACTTC. Its protein product is CASSPFGASSYEQYF.

The rearrangement links TRBV28 to TRBJ2-7; 8 bases line up with TRBD1. The germline CDR1 and CDR2 sequences are MDHEN and SYDVKM. The CDR3 covers 14 residues. V lost 6 bases and J lost 4; bases outside the gene matches: 8. Here the CDR3 DNA reads TGTGCCAGCAGCACCGCAGGGGGCGCTTACGAGCAGTACTTC. It yields the protein CASSTAGGAYEQYF.

The gene calls are TRBV28 and TRBJ2-1; 7 nucleotides match TRBD2. The CDR3 loop spans 11 amino acids. The J segment lost 15 bases and the V segment lost 3 bases, leaving 5 bases of the junction unmatched. CDR1 is MDHEN, CDR2 SYDVKM, per germline. The CDR3 protein is CASSLGRGRFF. In nucleotides, the CDR3 is TGTGCCAGCAGTTTGGGGCGGGGGAGGTTCTTC. Full variable domain (remainder filled in from reference TRBV28 and TRBJ2-1): DVKVTQSSRYLVKRTGEKVFLECVQDMDHENMFWYRQDPGLGLRLIYFSYDVKMKEKGDIPEGYSVSREKKERFSLILESASTNQTSMYLCASSLGRGRFFGPGTRLTVL.

CDR3 sequence reads: CASSDSGAGNTIYF. CDR3 DNA sequence: TGTGCCAGTAGTGACAGTGGCGCTGGAAACACCATATATTTT. The V and J genes are TRBV19 and TRBJ1-3, with D possibly being TRBD1 (5 bases). Germline V gene sequence: CDR1 LNHDA, CDR2 SQIVND (reference sequence). The germline V and J ends were trimmed by 5 bases and 2 bases, with 10 bases remaining between them. This CDR3 is built from 14 residues.

This rearrangement joins TRBV3-1 (or the pseudogene TRBV3-2) to TRBJ2-3; no reliable D call. V lost 1 base and J lost 4, with 6 bases in between. There are 13 residues in the CDR3. Per the germline V gene, CDR1 is LGHDT and CDR2 is YNNKEL (reference sequence). CDR3 sequence: CASSQGSADTQYF. The CDR3 DNA sequence: TGTGCCAGCAGCCAAGGGTCAGCAGATACGCAGTATTTT.

The rearrangement links TRBV6-2 or TRBV6-3 to TRBJ1-2; D remains ambiguous. Germline-derived CDR1 and CDR2 are MNHEY and SVGEGT. The ends were cut back, 3 bases at V and 4 bases at J, with 9 bases in the middle. The CDR3 consists of 13 residues. CDR3 DNA sequence: TGTGCCAGCAGTTATGGAGACTTCTATGGCTACACCTTC. Protein: CASSYGDFYGYTF.

The chain carries TRBV5-4 and TRBJ2-5, with 9 bases lining up with TRBD1. The CDR3 sequence is 16 residues long. Trimming at V came to 3 bases and at J to 6 bases, leaving 12 bases not matched to a gene. Germline assignment: CDR1 SGHNT and CDR2 YYREEE (reference sequence). The CDR3 DNA follows: TGTGCCAGCAGCTCCGACACAGGGGGCGCAGAACAGACCCAGTACTTC. Translation gives CASSSDTGGAEQTQYF.

The chain joins TRBV6-2 or TRBV6-3 to TRBJ1-1; weak D call: TRBD1 (5 bases). Germline CDR1 MNHEY, CDR2 SVGEGT. The CDR3 extends over 19 amino acids. V lost 6 bases to trimming and J lost 1 base, with 27 bases between them. The CDR3 DNA is TGTGCCAGCAGCCTTTATCGTGGGGGAGGGGCCCTACCGAACACTGAAGCTTTCTTT. It specifies CASSLYRGGGALPNTEAFF.

V is TRBV2 and J is TRBJ1-2; the D gene is possibly TRBD1 (5 bases). In germline, CDR1 is SNHLY, CDR2 FYNNEI. CDR3 length: 14 amino acids. With 2 bases removed from V and 6 bases from J, the gap between germline ends came to 13 bases. The CDR3 reads CASSERGRNDGYTF. In nucleotides, the CDR3 is TGTGCCAGCAGTGAAAGGGGCAGAAACGATGGCTACACCTTC.

J is TRBJ2-7 and V is TRBV2; 11 bases are a match to TRBD2. The CDR3 is made up of 15 amino acids. Germline CDR1 is SNHLY and CDR2 is FYNNEI. The J segment lost 5 bases and the V segment lost 6 bases, leaving 9 bases of the junction unmatched. The CDR3 DNA follows: TGTGCCAGCAGCCCTACGACTAGCGGGAATGACGAGCAGTACTTC. This codes for CASSPTTSGNDEQYF.

J is TRBJ1-4 and V is TRBV24-1; a possible D gene is TRBD1 (6 bases). The V and J ends lost 3 bases and 3 bases respectively, with 10 bases between them. Germline assignment: CDR1 KGHDR and CDR2 SFDVKD. CDR3 size: 15 residues. CDR3 in DNA: TGTGCCACCAGTGATCGCTCAGGGGCTAATGAAAAACTGTTTTTT. Amino acids: CATSDRSGANEKLFF.

This clone was seen a single time. The genes are TRBV24-1 and TRBJ2-5, with D perhaps matching TRBD1 (6 bases). Trimming left V 4 bases short and J 5 bases short, with 7 bases between. The CDR3 is 12 residues long. The germline CDR1 and CDR2 sequences are KGHDR and SFDVKD. In DNA form, the CDR3 reads TGTGCCACCAGTGACAGGGGCGAGACCCAGTACTTC. Residues: CATSDRGETQYF.

CDR3 nucleotide sequence: TGTGCCAGCAGCCCTTGGGAGTCCCACCTTTACGAGCAGTACTTC. Protein: CASSPWESHLYEQYF. The chain couples TRBV9 to TRBJ2-7, with D possibly matching TRBD2 (5 bases). The V end was cut by 4 bases, the J end by 4 bases, with 18 bases between. The V gene's germline CDR1 is SGDLS and CDR2 YYNGEE. The CDR3 consists of 15 residues.

This chain connects TRBV7-8 to TRBJ1-2, with D possibly matching TRBD1 (6 bases). Looked up from germline, CDR1 is SGHVS and CDR2 is FQNEAQ. Trimming removed 5 bases from V and 7 bases from J, with 20 bases in between. The CDR3 sequence is 15 residues long. Written as DNA, the CDR3 is TGTGCCAGCAGCCCCCGGACAGACTTTACTAGTGGCTACACCTTC. Encoded protein: CASSPRTDFTSGYTF.

This clone was recorded a few times. This chain joins TRBV28 and TRBJ1-1; no definite D call. The CDR3 runs 12 residues. The V end was cut by 2 bases, the J end by 8 bases, with 9 bases between. Looked up from germline, CDR1 is MDHEN and CDR2 is SYDVKM. As DNA, the CDR3 is TGTGCCAGCAGTTTACCCTCCGCGGAAGCTTTCTTT. This translates into CASSLPSAEAFF. Using reference TRBV28 and TRBJ1-1 for the parts outside the CDR3, the full variable domain is DVKVTQSSRYLVKRTGEKVFLECVQDMDHENMFWYRQDPGLGLRLIYFSYDVKMKEKGDIPEGYSVSREKKERFSLILESASTNQTSMYLCASSLPSAEAFFGQGTRLTVV.

The rearrangement links TRBV7-9 to TRBJ1-1; D might be TRBD1 (5 bases). The CDR3 loop spans 13 amino acids. Per the germline V gene, CDR1 is SEHNR and CDR2 is FQNEAQ (reference sequence). Trimming took off 4 bases at V and 2 bases at J, with 8 bases between the two ends. The CDR3 is CASSSQGNTEAFF. As DNA, the CDR3 is TGTGCCAGCAGCTCCCAGGGAAACACTGAAGCTTTCTTT. The variable domain in full, with the rest retrieved from reference TRBV7-9 and TRBJ1-1, is DTGVSQNPRHKITKRGQNVTFRCDPISEHNRLYWYRQTLGQGPEFLTYFQNEAQLEKSRLLSDRFSAERPKGSFSTLEIQRTEQGDSAMYLCASSSQGNTEAFFGQGTRLTVV.

This clone was counted once. The chain combines TRBV19 with TRBJ1-6; 7 bases match TRBD1. CDR3 length: 14 residues. Trimming removed 8 bases from V and 7 bases from J; junction bases left unmatched: 8. Germline V gene sequence: CDR1 LNHDA, CDR2 SQIVND (reference sequence). The CDR3 DNA reads TGTGCCAGTGCCCGGGACAGACTAAATTCACCCCTCCACTTT. Encoded protein: CASARDRLNSPLHF.

The chain joins TRBV19 to TRBJ1-1; TRBD1 matches 7 bases. Germline CDR1 reads LNHDA; CDR2 reads SQIVND (reference sequence). The CDR3 length is 15 residues. V lost 7 bases to trimming and J lost 2 bases; unmatched junction nucleotides: 10. CDR3 nucleotide sequence: TGTGCCAGTACCCCCTCAACAGGGGTCAACACTGAAGCTTTCTTT. Protein sequence: CASTPSTGVNTEAFF. The full variable domain, with the rest looked up from reference TRBV19 and TRBJ1-1, is DGGITQSPKYLFRKEGQNVTLSCEQNLNHDAMYWYRQDPGQGLRLIYYSQIVNDFQKGDIAEGYSVSREKKESFPLTVTSAQKNPTAFYLCASTPSTGVNTEAFFGQGTRLTVV.

V is TRBV7-3 and J is TRBJ2-1, with TRBD2 identical over 10 bases. The CDR3 is 16 residues long. In germline, CDR1 is SGHTA, CDR2 FQGTGA. J gave up 7 bases and V 1 base, and 7 bases lay outside the gene matches. Here the CDR3 DNA reads TGTGCCAGCAGCTTAATGGTAGCGGGAGGCGGGAATGAGCAGTTCTTC. Its translation is CASSLMVAGGGNEQFF.

The chain joins TRBV6-1 to TRBJ2-7; D is uncertain. The CDR3 covers 14 residues. Germline V gene sequence: CDR1 MNHNS, CDR2 SASEGT. V was shortened by 2 bases and J by 4 bases, with 12 bases between the two germline ends. CDR3 protein: CASSESLYSYEQYF. The CDR3 region has the DNA TGTGCCAGCAGTGAATCGCTCTACTCGTACGAGCAGTACTTC.

This chain links TRBV5-6 with TRBJ1-5; TRBD1 agrees at 10 bases. Per germline, CDR1 SGHDT and CDR2 YYEEEE. The CDR3 runs to 17 residues. V shed 7 bases and J 2 bases; nucleotides not matched to a gene: 12. CDR3 sequence (DNA): TGTGCCAGCTCCCGCGGGACAGGGGTCGCACGCAATCAGCCCCAGCATTTT. As protein: CASSRGTGVARNQPQHF.

Here the CDR3 reads CASGTIYEQFF. The CDR3 region has the DNA TGTGCCAGCGGCACAATATATGAGCAGTTCTTC. The chain joins TRBV11-3 to TRBJ2-1; D is unclear. Germline CDR1 and CDR2: SGHNT and YENEEA. V lost 8 bases and J lost 8, with 10 bases in between. CDR3 length: 11 residues.

The V and J genes are TRBV5-1 and TRBJ2-1, with 8 nucleotides matching TRBD2. This CDR3 is 14 amino acids long. Germline CDR1 is SGHRS and CDR2 is YFSETQ. V lost 0 bases and J lost 6; bases outside the gene matches: 2. CDR3: CASSLETSVNEQFF. CDR3 DNA: TGCGCCAGCAGCTTGGAGACTAGCGTCAATGAGCAGTTCTTC.

The chain joins TRBV4-1 to TRBJ1-1; D ambiguous. V was trimmed by 2 bases and J by 5 bases, leaving 18 bases between them. Germline V gene lookup returns CDR1 MGHRA and CDR2 YSYEKL. The CDR3 length is 16 residues. The CDR3 spells CASSQPSWAAGTEAFF. DNA for the CDR3: TGCGCCAGCAGCCAACCCTCCTGGGCAGCGGGAACTGAAGCTTTCTTT.

This chain joins TRBV19 and TRBJ2-1, with a possible D match to TRBD1 (8 bases). Germline V lookup: CDR1 LNHDA, CDR2 SQIVND (reference sequence). The CDR3 has 15 residues. V was shortened by 5 bases and J by 1 base, with 12 bases between the two germline ends. Written as DNA, the CDR3 is TGTGCCAGTAGTGAACAGGGGGGGTCCTACAATGAGCAGTTCTTC. Its protein is CASSEQGGSYNEQFF.

The chain uses TRBV18 and TRBJ2-7; 9 nucleotides line up with TRBD1. Trimming removed 1 base from V and 5 bases from J; junction bases left unmatched: 6. CDR3 length equals 15 residues. CDR1 is KGHSH and CDR2 is LQKENI in the germline V gene. CDR3 DNA: TGTGCCAGCTCACCACTTGGGACAGGGACTAACGAGCAGTACTTC. Its translation is CASSPLGTGTNEQYF.

This chain's CDR3 is CASSLRARGEQYF. The CDR3 nucleotides read TGTGCCAGCAGTTTACGGGCAAGGGGTGAGCAGTACTTC. J is TRBJ2-7 and V is TRBV28; possibly TRBD1 for D (5 bases). Germline values: CDR1 MDHEN, CDR2 SYDVKM. V gave up 2 bases and J gave up 7 bases, with 12 bases separating them. This CDR3 is built from 13 residues. Supplemented by reference TRBV28 and TRBJ2-7, the full variable domain reads DVKVTQSSRYLVKRTGEKVFLECVQDMDHENMFWYRQDPGLGLRLIYFSYDVKMKEKGDIPEGYSVSREKKERFSLILESASTNQTSMYLCASSLRARGEQYFGPGTRLTVT.

The chain links TRBV6-1 to TRBJ2-5, with D possibly being TRBD1 (6 bases). The CDR3 has 14 amino acids. The ends were cut back, 2 bases at V and 2 bases at J, with 9 bases in the middle. CDR1 is MNHNS, CDR2 SASEGT, per germline. Here the CDR3 reads CASSEFDRQETQYF. The CDR3 nucleotides are TGTGCCAGCAGTGAATTTGACAGGCAAGAGACCCAGTACTTC.